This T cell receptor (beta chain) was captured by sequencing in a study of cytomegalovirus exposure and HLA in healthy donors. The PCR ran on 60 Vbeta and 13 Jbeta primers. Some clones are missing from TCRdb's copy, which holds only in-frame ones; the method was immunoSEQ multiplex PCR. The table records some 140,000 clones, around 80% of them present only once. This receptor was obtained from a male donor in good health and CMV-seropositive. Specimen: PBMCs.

The CDR3 DNA follows: TGTGCCAGTAGTATAGGAAGCAGGGGAAATTCACCCCTCCACTTT. Protein product: CASSIGSRGNSPLHF. The V call is TRBV19, the J call TRBJ1-6, with D perhaps TRBD1 (6 bases). The CDR3 length is 15 residues. V was cut by 1 base and J by 7 bases, with 11 bases left in between. Germline V gene lookup returns CDR1 LNHDA and CDR2 SQIVND (reference sequence).